This TCR beta chain is from a study of CD8 T cell repertoires and HIV-1 epitope variants. TCRdb keeps only in-frame clones here, not all; method: immunoSEQ multiplex PCR. The sample contains over 4,500 clones, approximately 70% of which appear only once. Germline CDR1 reads LGHNA; CDR2 reads YNFKEQ. J was trimmed by 3 bases and V by 1 base; bases with no gene match: 14. The CDR3 contains 18 residues. Study-wide results and limits: Beta chains alone show antigen proliferation, not cytokine profile or function.

Details on this clone: Its matching antigen is unknown.

The clonotype was recovered from a male donor with HIV. The sample consisted of cultured CD8+ T cells derived from PBMCs. The chain employs TRBV4-2 and TRBJ1-2, with 7 bases identical to TRBD1. Here the CDR3 DNA reads TGTGCCAGCAGCCAAGTGGAAAGTCGGAGGGGGCGCGACTATGGCTACACCTTC. It yields the protein CASSQVESRRGRDYGYTF.